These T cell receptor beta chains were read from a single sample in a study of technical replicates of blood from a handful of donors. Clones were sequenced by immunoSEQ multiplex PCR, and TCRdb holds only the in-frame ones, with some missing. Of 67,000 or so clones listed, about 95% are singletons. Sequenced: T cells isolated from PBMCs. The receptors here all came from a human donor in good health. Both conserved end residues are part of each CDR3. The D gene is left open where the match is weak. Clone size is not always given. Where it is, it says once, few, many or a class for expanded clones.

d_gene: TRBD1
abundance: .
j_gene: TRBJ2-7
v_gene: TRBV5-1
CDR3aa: CASRFRDSNEQYF
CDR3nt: TGCGCCAGCAGATTCCGGGACAGCAACGAGCAGTACTTC

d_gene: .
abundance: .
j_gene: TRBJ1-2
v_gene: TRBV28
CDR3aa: CASSATGLALGYTF
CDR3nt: TGTGCCAGCAGTGCGACAGGACTAGCGCTTGGCTACACCTTC

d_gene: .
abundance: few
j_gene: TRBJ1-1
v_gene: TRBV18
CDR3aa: CASSPRENFAEAFF
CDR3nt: TGTGCCAGCTCACCACGGGAGAACTTCGCTGAAGCTTTCTTT

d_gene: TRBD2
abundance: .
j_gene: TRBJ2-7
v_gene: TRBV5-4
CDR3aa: CASSLGLAYYEQYF
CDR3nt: TGTGCCAGCAGCCTAGGACTAGCTTACTACGAGCAGTACTTC

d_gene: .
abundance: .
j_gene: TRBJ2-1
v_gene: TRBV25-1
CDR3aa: CASSEGPEQFF
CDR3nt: TGTGCCAGCAGTGAGGGGCCTGAGCAGTTCTTC

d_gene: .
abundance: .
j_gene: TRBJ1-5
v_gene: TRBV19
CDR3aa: CASSKVSSGNQPQHF
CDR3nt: TGTGCCAGTAGTAAAGTTAGTAGCGGCAATCAGCCCCAGCATTTT

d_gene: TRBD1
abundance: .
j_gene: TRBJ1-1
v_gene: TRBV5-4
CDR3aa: CASSFKGQYTEAFF
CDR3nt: TGTGCCAGCAGCTTTAAGGGACAGTACACTGAAGCTTTCTTT

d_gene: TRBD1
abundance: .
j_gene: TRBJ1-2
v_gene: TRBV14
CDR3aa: CASSPRQGDGYGYTF
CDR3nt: TGTGCCAGCAGCCCCAGACAGGGGGACGGCTATGGCTACACCTTC

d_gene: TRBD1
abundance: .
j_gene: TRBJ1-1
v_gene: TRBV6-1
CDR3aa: CASSELGQGSNTEAFF
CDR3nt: TGTGCCAGCAGTGAATTGGGACAGGGATCGAACACTGAAGCTTTCTTT

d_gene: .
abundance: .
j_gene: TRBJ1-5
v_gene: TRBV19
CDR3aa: CASASVPYSNQPQHF
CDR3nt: TGTGCCAGTGCGAGTGTCCCGTATAGCAATCAGCCCCAGCATTTT

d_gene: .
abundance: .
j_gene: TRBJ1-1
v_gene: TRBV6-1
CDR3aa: CASRERIGNEAFF
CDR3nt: TGTGCCAGCAGAGAAAGAATTGGCAACGAAGCTTTCTTT

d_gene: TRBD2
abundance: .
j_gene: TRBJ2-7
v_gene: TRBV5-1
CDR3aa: CASSPGLAGGNEQYF
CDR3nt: TGCGCCAGCAGCCCGGGACTAGCGGGAGGAAACGAGCAGTACTTC

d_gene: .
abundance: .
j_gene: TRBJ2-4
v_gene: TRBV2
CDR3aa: CASSRGGNIQYF
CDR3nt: TGTGCCAGCAGTAGGGGCGGAAACATTCAGTACTTC

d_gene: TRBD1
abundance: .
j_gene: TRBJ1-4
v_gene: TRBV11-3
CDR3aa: CASSLDLQGVDEKLFF
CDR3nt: TGTGCCAGCAGCTTAGATCTGCAGGGGGTAGATGAAAAACTGTTTTTT

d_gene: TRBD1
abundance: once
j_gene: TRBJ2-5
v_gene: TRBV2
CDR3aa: CASSAGGETQYF
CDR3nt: TGTGCCAGCAGCGCAGGGGGAGAGACCCAGTACTTC

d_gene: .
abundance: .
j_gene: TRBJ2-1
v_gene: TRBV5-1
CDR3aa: CASSWGLGNEQFF
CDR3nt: TGCGCCAGCAGCTGGGGGCTAGGGAATGAGCAGTTCTTC

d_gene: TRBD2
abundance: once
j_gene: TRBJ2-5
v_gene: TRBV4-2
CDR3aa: CASSQGLAGVIETQYF
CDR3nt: TGTGCCAGCAGCCAAGGGCTAGCGGGAGTAATAGAGACCCAGTACTTC